This TCR beta chain comes out of a study of Ad26.COV2.S vaccination and SARS-CoV-2 variants. Study-level background: Participant was drawn from the COV1001 Ad26.COV2.S trial arm.

The treatment was: roughly 19 received Ad26.COV2.S at low or high dose, single or two shots; several received placebo; per-sample allocation not given. Specimens were obtained on day 63 following the first vaccine or placebo injection. This CDR3 contains 14 residues. CDR1 is MNHEY and CDR2 is SVGAGI in the germline V gene. Trimming removed 7 bases from V and 2 bases from J, with 14 bases in between. Generated by immunoSEQ multiplex PCR, the TCRdb table keeps only in-frame clones and is missing some. The sample shows over 350,000 clones, approximately 90% of them seen only once. Concerning this clone itself: What it binds is unknown.

General study results and limits: Spike-specific TCR breadth in vaccine recipients exceeded that seen in placebo recipients. In TCR breadth and depth analyses, total T cell responses may have been underestimated. Marked by substantial breadth, spike-specific CD8+ and CD4+ T cell responses were reportedly seen after vaccination.

The chain joins TRBV6-5 to TRBJ1-2; D is perhaps TRBD1 (6 bases). The origin of this receptor is a person between 18 and 60 years old who received the Ad26.COV2.S COVID-19 vaccine or a placebo. Material: peripheral blood, obtained in a trial of Ad26.COV2.S vaccine versus placebo. CDR3 in DNA: TGTGCCAGCAAGCCCGGGGGCTCCAACTATGGCTACACCTTC. Protein: CASKPGGSNYGYTF.